The present entry profiles one T cell receptor (beta chain) with its context. This clonotype occurred a few times. No antigen is known for it. One base away there is no much larger clone; base qualities are not given. This sample was included in a study of identical twins (dated by TCRdb to the mid-2010s). Broadly, across the study: To test whether fetal clonotypes persist, this study deep-sequenced TCR alpha and beta repertoires from monozygotic twins, from unrelated adults of various ages, and from cord blood. To rule out contamination, the twin experiments were replicated at different times with different library preparation protocols. The full study reports these points: In monozygotic twins, recombination models systematically underestimated out-of-frame TCR alpha sharing, but the models matched the sharing seen between unrelated individuals. Zero-insertion analyses could be partly confounded by invariant T cells such as MAIT and iNKT, although diverse VJ usage argued against such confounding for most clonotypes. Because the same donors could not be followed over many years, the conclusions depended on cross-sectional statistical analysis. A weaker excess of twin sharing was found in beta out-of-frame sequences because the signal-to-noise ratio was lowered by fewer shared sequences. Out-of-frame TCR alpha sequences shared between twins showed an excess of low generation-probability sequences compared with coincidental sharing between unrelated individuals. Abundant cord blood beta clonotypes carried fewer insertions; young adult naive repertoires showed a weaker similar trend, while memory repertoires showed none.

CDR1 SNHLY and CDR2 FYNNEI are derived from the germline V gene. The V and J ends are trimmed by 6 bases and 0 bases, leaving 14 bases between them. The CDR3 has 15 amino acids, counting the end cysteine and phenylalanine. Only the CDR3 portion is preserved as DNA: 45 bases, with reading frame beginning at the first base. All donors were healthy Caucasians. Three pairs of female monozygotic twins, all aged roughly 18 to 29 years, made up the twin cohort. Peripheral blood mononuclear cells were used as the source from which RNA for TCR libraries was isolated. Library creation used 5' RACE. The sample was run on an Illumina HiSeq 2000. A universal primer binding site was added through template switching, and the final cDNA carried a unique molecular identifier so that TCR cDNA molecules could be counted accurately. Specific primers in the conserved constant-segment region were used to synthesize first-strand cDNA for the TCR alpha and beta chains. To control for contamination, every cDNA library was double barcoded, receiving both a SMART-Mk sample barcode and Illumina barcodes. Two successive PCR steps introduced TruSeq adapter sequences along with Illumina sample barcodes. Sequencing of the TCR alpha and beta cDNA libraries was done on the Illumina HiSeq platform using custom primers. The authors' analysis ran thus. MiGEC was used to process raw reads and extract unique molecular identifiers, and MiXCR was used to find CDR3 positions. Recombination models were inferred per individual with the repgenHMM and IGoR tools using an EM algorithm. The analysis of shared clonotypes was done with the tcR package in R, with sharing normalized by the product of cloneset sizes. To study raw recombination without the effects of thymic and clonal selection, out-of-frame nonproductive sequences were analyzed. TCRdb itself trimmed the public reads at Q25 with fastp, ran MiXCR and retained productive beta chains. Rows are combined by CDR3 protein, so each entry shows the most common genes and DNA. TCRdb's processing, not the authors' own work, is the source of the V and J calls. A total of 450,000 to 650,000 distinct CDR3 sequences appear in this sample, roughly 9.9% of them only once. The ten largest clones represent under 3% of the sample.

The same data also contributed to another study, on yellow fever vaccine responses in identical twins. In that second paper, the authors write: According to the authors, the vaccine-induced T cell response in identical twins seemed to be partly convergent and partly specific to each individual. In identical twins, the study followed T cell clones that responded to the vaccine with precision.

The source of this sequence is a woman between 18 and 30 years old in good health. The sequenced sample was PBMCs. The V gene is TRBV2 and the J gene is TRBJ1-1, with TRBD1 tentatively as D gene (6 bases match). The sequenced DNA is TGTGCCAGCAGAGAAAGGGACAAGATGAACACTGAAGCTTTCTTT. It encodes CASRERDKMNTEAFF.